Listed below are T cell receptor beta chains from one sample, sequenced in a study of OX40 agonist ivuxolimab in advanced cancers. The protocol was immunoSEQ multiplex PCR, while the TCRdb copy is restricted to in-frame clones and leaves out a portion. The sample holds roughly 98,000 clones; about 80% are singletons and the top ten take 1.4% to 1.5%. This specimen consisted of CD4+ or CD8+ T cells sorted from blood, obtained in a trial of the OX40 agonist ivuxolimab. All receptors come from an adult with an advanced solid tumor such as melanoma, head and neck, liver or kidney cancer. Each CDR3 is given with its conserved first and last residue. A D gene is named only where the DNA matches it firmly. Not all rows give a size; the values are once, few, many and, for expanded clones, a class.

CDR3nt	CDR3aa	d_gene	j_gene	abundance	v_gene
TGTGCCAGCAGTGATCCTAGCGGGGGCGCAGATACGCAGTATTTT	CASSDPSGGADTQYF	TRBD2	TRBJ2-3	-	TRBV28
TGTGCCAGCTGCTCCGGGGTTAAAGAGACCCAGTACTTC	CASCSGVKETQYF	-	TRBJ2-5	-	TRBV18
TGTGCCAGCTCAAAACCACAGGGAGGAAGAAATGAAAAACTGTTTTTT	CASSKPQGGRNEKLFF	-	TRBJ1-4	-	TRBV6-6
TGTGCCAGTAGTAGGGCGGCTAGTACACCCTATGGCTACACCTTC	CASSRAASTPYGYTF	-	TRBJ1-2	-	TRBV19
TGTGCCAGCAGCTTAGATGGTAGGGAAGGTCAGCCCCAGCATTTT	CASSLDGREGQPQHF	-	TRBJ1-5	-	TRBV7-2
TGCGCCAGCAGCCCCAGACTAGCGGGAGAAGGGGATGAGCAGTTCTTC	CASSPRLAGEGDEQFF	TRBD2	TRBJ2-1	-	TRBV4-3
TGTGCCATCGGACGCCTTTCCTACAATGAGCAGTTCTTC	CAIGRLSYNEQFF	-	TRBJ2-1	-	TRBV28
TGTGCCAGCAGCGTAGGTAGGATAGCCTACGAGCAGTACTTC	CASSVGRIAYEQYF	-	TRBJ2-7	-	TRBV9
TGTGCCACCAGACAGGGGGCCATTTTCACTGAAGCTTTCTTT	CATRQGAIFTEAFF	TRBD1	TRBJ1-1	-	TRBV28
TGTGCCAGCAACGCGAGGTCCGGGGAGCTGTTTTTT	CASNARSGELFF	-	TRBJ2-2	-	TRBV2
TGCGCCAGCAGCGGTACAGGGGTTACGAACATTCAGTACTTC	CASSGTGVTNIQYF	TRBD1	TRBJ2-4	-	TRBV5-1
TGTGCCAGCTACAGGGGGTCTCCCTACGAGCAGTACTTC	CASYRGSPYEQYF	TRBD1	TRBJ2-7	-	TRBV6-5
TGCGCCAGCAGCCCCGGACAGGGAAGGGAGCAGTTCTTC	CASSPGQGREQFF	TRBD1	TRBJ2-1	-	TRBV5-1
TGTGCCAGCAGCTCTACCACAGGGGCAGCTTTCTTT	CASSSTTGAAFF	TRBD1	TRBJ1-1	once	TRBV13
TGTGCCAGCAGGGGCGGGGGGAGCCCCTACGAGCAGTACTTC	CASRGGGSPYEQYF	TRBD2	TRBJ2-7	-	TRBV7-2
TGTGCCAGCAGTTTATGGCCCCTCTCGTCAGGGGGCGGTGAAAAACTGTTTTTT	CASSLWPLSSGGGEKLFF	TRBD1	TRBJ1-4	-	TRBV28
TGTGCCAGCAGCGTAGAGCAGGGAAGTAACTACGAGCAGTACTTC	CASSVEQGSNYEQYF	-	TRBJ2-7	-	TRBV9
TGCGCCAGCAGCTCACAAGGCAATGAGCAGTTCTTC	CASSSQGNEQFF	-	TRBJ2-1	-	TRBV5-1
TGTGCCAGCAGTTTAGACAGGGGGTTTTACTATGGCTACACCTTC	CASSLDRGFYYGYTF	TRBD1	TRBJ1-2	-	TRBV27
TGTGCCAGCTCAGACCTGCGGGATCAGCCCCAGCATTTT	CASSDLRDQPQHF	-	TRBJ1-5	-	TRBV18
TGCAGCGGGTCCCTTCAGGGGGCTAGGACCGGGGAGCTGTTTTTT	CSGSLQGARTGELFF	TRBD1	TRBJ2-2	-	TRBV29-1
TGTGCCAGCAGCCCGGGACTAGCGGTAAGCAATGAGCAGTTCTTC	CASSPGLAVSNEQFF	TRBD2	TRBJ2-1	once	TRBV7-3
TGTGCCAGCAATCCTGGCAGTACCTACGAGCAGTACTTC	CASNPGSTYEQYF	-	TRBJ2-7	few	TRBV28
TGTGCAAGTCGCCTGGAGAATTCCACACAAAGTCGGGCCAACGTCCTGACTTTC	CASRLENSTQSRANVLTF	-	TRBJ2-6	once	TRBV12-2
TGTGCCAGCAGCCTAGACAGATCGGGACTGGATGGCTACACCTTC	CASSLDRSGLDGYTF	-	TRBJ1-2	-	TRBV4-2
TGTGCCAGCAGCTTAGAGGGGTTGACACCCAACGAGCAGTACTTC	CASSLEGLTPNEQYF	-	TRBJ2-7	-	TRBV7-8
TGTGCCAGCAGCGTAGGGACAGGGGGCCGGAACACCGGGGAGCTGTTTTTT	CASSVGTGGRNTGELFF	TRBD1	TRBJ2-2	-	TRBV9
TGTGCCAGTAGTATGGCGGGGCTTCGATCCGGCTACACCTTC	CASSMAGLRSGYTF	-	TRBJ1-2	few	TRBV19
TGTGCCAGCAGCAAAACCCTCAGCGGGGACACCGGGGAGCTGTTTTTT	CASSKTLSGDTGELFF	-	TRBJ2-2	-	TRBV21-1
TGTGCCAGCGGAATGGGTCTTAAGGCGGAAAAACTGTTTTTT	CASGMGLKAEKLFF	-	TRBJ1-4	-	TRBV6-5
TGTGCCAGCAGTTTACCTAACACCGGGGAGCTGTTTTTT	CASSLPNTGELFF	-	TRBJ2-2	-	TRBV28
TGCAGCGTTGCAGGGCAGGGGACGGATACGCAGTATTTT	CSVAGQGTDTQYF	-	TRBJ2-3	-	TRBV29-1
TGTGCCAGCAGCTTAAGCATCGGGGCCACAGATACGCAGTATTTT	CASSLSIGATDTQYF	-	TRBJ2-3	-	TRBV7-3
TGTGCCAGCAGTCTCCGGACGGCAGATACGCAGTATTTT	CASSLRTADTQYF	-	TRBJ2-3	-	TRBV28
TGCGCCAGCAGCAGGGAGACAGGGGTGGCCGGGGAGCTGTTTTTT	CASSRETGVAGELFF	TRBD1	TRBJ2-2	-	TRBV5-1
TGTGCCAGCCGCCAACCGCGACCGAGCAATCAGCCCCAGCATTTT	CASRQPRPSNQPQHF	-	TRBJ1-5	-	TRBV6-6
TGTGCCAGCAGCCGGATGGGGGCAGGGACTTTTCCCGGGGAGCTGTTTTTT	CASSRMGAGTFPGELFF	-	TRBJ2-2	-	TRBV7-9
TGTGCCAGCAGGACAGGAAGCAAAAACATTCAGTACTTC	CASRTGSKNIQYF	-	TRBJ2-4	-	TRBV27
TGTGCCTGGAGTGGGAGCTACGAGCAGTACTTC	CAWSGSYEQYF	-	TRBJ2-7	-	TRBV30
TGTGCCAGCAGCTTAGCCGGACTAGTGGAGGACGAGCAGTACTTC	CASSLAGLVEDEQYF	TRBD2	TRBJ2-7	-	TRBV7-9
TGTGCCAGCAGGCCGCGGGAGCTGAATACAGATACGCAGTATTTT	CASRPRELNTDTQYF	TRBD2	TRBJ2-3	-	TRBV7-8
TGTGCCAGCAGCAAAGTAGTTGGAGAGACCCAGTACTTC	CASSKVVGETQYF	-	TRBJ2-5	-	TRBV21-1
TGTGCCAGCAGCCTTGCGGGGACAAGGGATGAAAAACTGTTTTTT	CASSLAGTRDEKLFF	-	TRBJ1-4	-	TRBV4-2
TGTGCCTGGAGCGCCACGGGGGCTGGAAACACCATATATTTT	CAWSATGAGNTIYF	-	TRBJ1-3	-	TRBV30
TGTGCCAGCAGCTTAGATACAAGGACGGTGAACACTGAAGCTTTCTTT	CASSLDTRTVNTEAFF	-	TRBJ1-1	-	TRBV7-2
TGTGCCAGCAGCTTAGGCTCGGGGAGAATTTCCTACGAGCAGTACTTC	CASSLGSGRISYEQYF	-	TRBJ2-7	-	TRBV11-1
TGTGCCAGCACCGCAGAGGACAAAAACATTCAGTACTTC	CASTAEDKNIQYF	-	TRBJ2-4	-	TRBV5-5
TGTGCCAGTAGTATAGATCTAGATACGCAGTATTTT	CASSIDLDTQYF	-	TRBJ2-3	-	TRBV19
TGCGCCAGCAGCTTGGGGACTAGCGGACCCCAAGAGACCCAGTACTTC	CASSLGTSGPQETQYF	TRBD2	TRBJ2-5	-	TRBV5-1
TGTGCCAGTAGTATGGCGGTTGGGGACTCGAACTCTGGAAACACCATATATTTT	CASSMAVGDSNSGNTIYF	-	TRBJ1-3	-	TRBV19
TGTGCCAGCAGGTCAAAGGACGAATCCTATGGCTACACCTTC	CASRSKDESYGYTF	-	TRBJ1-2	-	TRBV11-2
TGCGCCAGCAGCTTGGCCCCGGAGGGAAGCGGCGGGGAGCTGTTTTTT	CASSLAPEGSGGELFF	-	TRBJ2-2	-	TRBV5-1
TGTGCCAGCAGCTTAAGGGGTCAGCCCCAGCATTTT	CASSLRGQPQHF	-	TRBJ1-5	-	TRBV7-2
TGTGCCATCAGTGAACCCGGGACAGCTAATGAAAAACTGTTTTTT	CAISEPGTANEKLFF	TRBD1	TRBJ1-4	-	TRBV10-3
TGTGCCATCAGTGAGTCGGCGGTTGGAGGAGCGCTGACTAATTCACCCCTCCACTTT	CAISESAVGGALTNSPLHF	-	TRBJ1-6	once	TRBV10-3